The 26 T cell receptor beta chains presented below share a single source sample, sequenced in a study of T cells in Graves' hyperthyroidism and ophthalmopathy. The investigators amplified TCR beta CDR3 regions from RNA transcripts. HTBI primers were used for first-round RT-PCR of the TCR CDR3. TCRdb redid the calling of the multiplex PCR reads with MiXCR, one entry per CDR3 protein. The repertoire holds 560,000 or so distinct CDR3 sequences, about 20% seen once, with 47% in the top ten. The sequencing sample was made of blood. The receptors originated from a man aged 35 to 55 with Graves' ophthalmopathy.

This clonotype was recorded a few times. The V gene is TRBV7-6, the J gene TRBJ2-1, with 11 nucleotides matching TRBD2. The CDR3 has 16 amino acids. Germline loops: CDR1 SGHVS, CDR2 FNYEAQ. Germline trimming cut 5 bases from V and 4 bases from J; bases unmatched to any gene: 7. The CDR3 loop reads CASSRLAGRAYNEQFF. CDR3 nucleotides: TGTGCCAGCAGCAGACTAGCGGGGAGGGCGTACAATGAGCAGTTCTTC.

The table lists this clonotype with many counts. The chain combines TRBV3-1 with TRBJ2-2; the D is unclear. Germline V gives CDR1 LGHDT, CDR2 YNNKEL (reference sequence). Trimming pared 0 bases from V and 6 bases from J, leaving 8 bases between. This CDR3 has 14 amino acids. CDR3 amino acids: CASSQDERAGELFF. Here the CDR3 DNA reads TGTGCCAGCAGCCAAGATGAAAGGGCCGGGGAGCTGTTTTTT.

The rearrangement joins TRBV6-1 to TRBJ2-2; TRBD1 agrees at 10 bases. V trimming: 10 bases; J trimming: 2 bases; junction bases outside the gene matches: 10. The CDR3 consists of 16 residues. Germline-derived CDR1 and CDR2 are MNHNS and SASEGT. CDR3 DNA: TGTGCCACCAAGCCGACAGGGGGCCGCAACACCGGGGAGCTGTTTTTT. Its translation is CATKPTGGRNTGELFF.

This clonotype was counted many times. The chain couples TRBV11-2 to TRBJ2-7, with D possibly being TRBD1 or TRBD2 (5 bases each). With 8 bases removed from V and 3 bases from J, the gap between germline ends came to 17 bases. Per germline, CDR1 SGHAT and CDR2 FQNNGV. The CDR3 contains 14 residues. The CDR3 sequence is CASGLAGRYYEQYF. CDR3 nucleotide sequence: TGTGCCAGCGGTCTGGCAGGGAGATACTACGAGCAGTACTTC.

This clonotype was observed many times. The V gene is TRBV28, the J gene TRBJ2-1; D tentatively reads TRBD1 or TRBD2 (5 bases each). V gave up 6 bases and J gave up 5 bases, with 17 bases separating them. The CDR3 consists of 15 residues. Germline V gene lookup returns CDR1 MDHEN and CDR2 SYDVKM. CDR3 in DNA: TGTGCCAGCAGACCGTCGGGGCTAGGGAACAATGAGCAGTTCTTC. This sequence encodes CASRPSGLGNNEQFF.

Comments on this clonotype: One base away lies a much larger clone, so this may be a sequencing read error. A read error is likely, as this CDR3 ends without the conserved phenylalanine or tryptophan. J is TRBJ1-1 and V is TRBV6-2 or TRBV6-3, with D unresolved. This CDR3 is built from 12 residues. V was pared by 5 bases and J by 1 base, with 5 bases between. Per the germline V gene, CDR1 is MNHEY and CDR2 is SVGEGT. DNA for the CDR3: TGTGCCAGCAGTGTGGGGAACACTGAAGCTTTCCTT. This gives the protein CASSVGNTEAFL.

This clonotype has a handful of counts. The chain joins TRBV19 to TRBJ1-1, with D tentatively TRBD1 (6 bases). V was trimmed by 6 bases and J by 7 bases, leaving 15 bases between them. CDR3 length: 13 residues. Germline V gene lookup returns CDR1 LNHDA and CDR2 SQIVND (reference sequence). The CDR3 protein is CASRPTGRSEAFF. DNA of the CDR3: TGTGCCAGTAGACCCACAGGGAGGAGTGAAGCTTTCTTT.

The table lists this clonotype with a count of one. Possible read error: a much larger clone is one base away. The V gene is TRBV15, the J gene TRBJ2-7; D is unclear. The CDR3 length is 15 residues. Looked up from germline, CDR1 is LNHNV and CDR2 is YYDKDF (reference sequence). Trimming left V 3 bases short and J 2 bases short, with 14 bases between. This CDR3 is CATSSWEGRAYEQYF. CDR3 nucleotide sequence: TGTGCCACCAGCAGCTGGGAAGGCAGAGCCTACGAGCAGTACTTC.

This clonotype was detected a few times. The J gene is TRBJ2-1, the V gene TRBV6-5; the D is unclear. CDR1 is MNHEY and CDR2 is SVGAGI in the germline V gene. The CDR3 totals 14 residues. V shed 2 bases and J shed 8 bases, with 13 bases lying between them. This CDR3 reads CASSYRSSRDEQFF. CDR3 DNA: TGTGCCAGCAGTTACCGAAGTAGTCGAGATGAGCAGTTCTTC.

This clonotype was counted between two and nine times. The V gene is TRBV4-2, the J gene TRBJ2-2; D gene ambiguous. The CDR3 extends over 13 amino acids. CDR1 is LGHNA, CDR2 YNFKEQ, per germline. V was trimmed by 1 base and J by 6 bases, leaving 6 bases between them. The CDR3 region is CASSQVGSGELFF. The CDR3 nucleotides read TGTGCCAGCAGCCAAGTCGGGTCCGGGGAGCTGTTTTTT.

This clonotype was picked up many times. The rearrangement uses TRBV6-2 or TRBV6-3 and TRBJ2-7; unclear D gene. The germline V and J ends were trimmed by 10 bases and 2 bases, with 36 bases remaining between them. Germline-derived CDR1 and CDR2 are MNHEY and SVGEGT. This CDR3 contains 20 residues. CDR3 amino acids: CATFTSREILNGILTYEQYF. The CDR3 bases are TGTGCCACCTTTACCAGTAGGGAAATTTTAAACGGAATCTTGACCTACGAGCAGTACTTC.

On this clonotype itself: Germline is not matched at one junction end, which may reflect a read error. V gene TRBV18 combines with J gene TRBJ1-1; 7 bases match TRBD1. The germline V gene has CDR1 KGHSH and CDR2 LQKENI. The CDR3 runs to 16 residues. The CDR3 DNA follows: TGTGCCAGCTCACCGGGGACAGCCGATTTGAACACGGAAGCTTTCTTT. Translated, it gives CASSPGTADLNTEAFF.

This clonotype has only a few counts. J is TRBJ1-1 and V is TRBV5-1; D is uncertain. With 4 bases removed from V and 3 bases from J, the gap between germline ends came to 10 bases. CDR1 is SGHRS and CDR2 is YFSETQ in the germline V gene. This CDR3 has 13 residues. CDR3 region: CASSPSMDTEAFF. CDR3 bases: TGCGCCAGCAGCCCCAGTATGGACACTGAAGCTTTCTTT.

This clonotype has a handful of counts. The gene calls are TRBV10-3 and TRBJ2-1, with D possibly being TRBD2 (6 bases). CDR1 is ENHRY, CDR2 SYGVKD, per germline. With 4 bases removed from V and 2 bases from J, the gap between germline ends came to 21 bases. The CDR3 loop spans 18 amino acids. CDR3 sequence reads: CAISGPEAPGRTYNEQFF. DNA for the CDR3: TGTGCCATCAGTGGGCCCGAGGCGCCAGGGAGGACCTACAATGAGCAGTTCTTC.

This clonotype was counted between two and nine times. The chain carries TRBV10-3 and TRBJ1-2, with a tentative D call TRBD1 (6 bases). The CDR3 is 13 amino acids. CDR1 and CDR2 (germline): ENHRY, SYGVKD. Deletions cut 7 bases from V and 8 bases from J, with 17 bases between. Written as DNA, the CDR3 is TGTGCCATCACCCCAGGCTCCCAGGGGGGCTACACCTTC. Its translation: CAITPGSQGGYTF.

This clonotype was recorded a few times. This rearrangement joins TRBV6-2 or TRBV6-3 to TRBJ2-3; 7 nucleotides line up with TRBD2. Trimming cost V 5 bases and J 0 bases; bases outside gene matches: 5. Germline V gives CDR1 MNHEY, CDR2 SVGEGT. CDR3 length: 15 amino acids. For the CDR3, the DNA is TGTGCCAGCAGTCCCAGCGGGGCAAGCACAGATACGCAGTATTTT. Translated: CASSPSGASTDTQYF.

This clonotype appeared many times. The chain carries TRBV30 and TRBJ1-1; D unclear. V lost 4 bases to trimming and J lost 4 bases, with 16 bases between them. Germline V gives CDR1 GTSNPN, CDR2 SVGIG (reference sequence). The CDR3 has 14 residues. The CDR3, as DNA: TGTGCCTGGATCACGGGATCAGAGTTCACTGAAGCTTTCTTT. Protein sequence: CAWITGSEFTEAFF.

This clonotype was found many times. The V and J genes are TRBV6-1 and TRBJ2-1; 7 nucleotides agree with TRBD2. This CDR3 contains 14 residues. CDR1 and CDR2 from the germline V gene are MNHNS and SASEGT. The junction had 3 bases not matched to a gene; V was cut back by 3 bases and J by 4 bases. The CDR3 is CASSDRGEYNEQFF. The CDR3 nucleotides read TGTGCCAGCAGTGACCGGGGGGAGTACAATGAGCAGTTCTTC.

This clonotype occurred many times. This rearrangement joins TRBV13 to TRBJ1-5; a possible D gene is TRBD1 (5 bases). The CDR3 runs 15 residues. CDR1 is PRHDT, CDR2 FYEKMQ, per germline (reference sequence). V was trimmed by 4 bases and J by 4 bases, leaving 14 bases between them. CDR3 loop: CASSSRDGVNQPQHF. CDR3 sequence (DNA): TGTGCCAGCAGCTCGAGGGACGGTGTGAATCAGCCCCAGCATTTT. Supplemented by reference TRBV13 and TRBJ1-5, the full variable domain reads AAGVIQSPRHLIKEKRETATLKCYPIPRHDTVYWYQQGPGQDPQFLISFYEKMQSDKGSIPDRFSAQQFSDYHSELNMSSLELGDSALYFCASSSRDGVNQPQHFGDGTRLSIL.

This clonotype was seen a handful of times. The chain recombines TRBV3-1 with TRBJ2-5; TRBD2 might be the D (7 bases). Deletions cut 4 bases from V and 1 base from J, with 19 bases between. This CDR3 is 17 amino acids long. Germline V CDR1 and CDR2: LGHDT, YNNKEL (reference sequence). The CDR3 DNA reads as TGTGCCAGCAGCCCCTGGGGTTCGGGGGGCGGCCAAGAGACCCAGTACTTC. The encoded protein is CASSPWGSGGGQETQYF.

This clonotype was counted at least ten times. The chain joins TRBV30 to TRBJ1-1; D is possibly TRBD1 (6 bases). Germline CDR1 reads GTSNPN; CDR2 reads SVGIG (reference sequence). The CDR3 loop spans 12 amino acids. The ends were cut back, 7 bases at V and 5 bases at J, with 14 bases in the middle. The DNA for the CDR3 is TGTGCCTCCGAGGGGGTAGGGACTGAAGCTTTCTTT. This translates into CASEGVGTEAFF.

This clonotype was detected many times. The chain carries TRBV6-1 and TRBJ1-2; D gene uncertain. Germline V gene data show CDR1 as MNHNS and CDR2 as SASEGT. With 5 bases removed from V and 1 base from J, the gap between germline ends came to 11 bases. The CDR3 has 14 residues. The CDR3 DNA reads TGTGCCAGCAGTTACGGGCGGCTTAACTATGGCTACACCTTC. Protein: CASSYGRLNYGYTF.

This clonotype occurred many times. The DNA for the CDR3 is TGTGCCAGCAGTCCTCGGACAGGGGGCCACCAAGAGACCCAGTACTTC. Protein product: CASSPRTGGHQETQYF. The chain couples TRBV28 to TRBJ2-5, with TRBD1 identical over 11 bases. The length of the CDR3 is 16 residues. The junction had 5 bases not matched to a gene; V was cut back by 5 bases and J by 0 bases. CDR1 and CDR2 (germline): MDHEN, SYDVKM.

This chain uses TRBV19 with TRBJ1-1; 8 nucleotides align to TRBD1. This CDR3 has 13 amino acids. J lost 6 bases, V lost 7 bases, and 7 bases had no gene match. The germline gives CDR1 LNHDA, CDR2 SQIVND (reference sequence). CDR3 in DNA: TGTGCCAGTACCCTGGAACAGGGGGCTGAAGCTTTCTTT. This sequence encodes CASTLEQGAEAFF.

The chain joins TRBV9 to TRBJ1-5, with D uncertain. This CDR3 region has 14 residues. Germline CDR1 SGDLS, CDR2 YYNGEE. V lost 0 bases and J lost 3, with 7 bases in between. The CDR3 DNA is TGTGCCAGCAGCGTAGGGGAAGTCAATCAGCCCCAGCATTTT. Residues: CASSVGEVNQPQHF. Supplemented by reference TRBV9 and TRBJ1-5, the full variable domain reads DSGVTQTPKHLITATGQRVTLRCSPRSGDLSVYWYQQSLDQGLQFLIQYYNGEERAKGNILERFSAQQFPDLHSELNLSSLELGDSALYFCASSVGEVNQPQHFGDGTRLSIL.

This clonotype was seen repeatedly, ten times or more. The chain links TRBV28 to TRBJ2-7; D might be TRBD2 (6 bases). The CDR3 totals 13 residues. Germline V gene sequence: CDR1 MDHEN, CDR2 SYDVKM. Between the trimmed V and J ends, which lost 7 bases and 8 bases, there was a span of 18 bases. The CDR3 sequence: CASTGLARNKQYF. The CDR3 region has the DNA TGTGCCAGCACAGGGCTAGCGAGAAATAAGCAGTACTTC.